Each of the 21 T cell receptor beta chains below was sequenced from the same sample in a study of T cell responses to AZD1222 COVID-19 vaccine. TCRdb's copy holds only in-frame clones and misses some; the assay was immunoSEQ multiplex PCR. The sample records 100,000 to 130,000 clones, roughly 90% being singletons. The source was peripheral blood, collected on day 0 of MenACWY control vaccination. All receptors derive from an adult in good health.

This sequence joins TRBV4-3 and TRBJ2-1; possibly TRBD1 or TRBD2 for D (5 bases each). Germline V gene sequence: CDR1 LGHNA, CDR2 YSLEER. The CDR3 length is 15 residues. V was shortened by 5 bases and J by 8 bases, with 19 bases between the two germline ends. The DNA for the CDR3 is TGCGCCAGCAGCTCTCCGGAGGCTAGCAGGGATGAGCAGTTCTTC. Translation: CASSSPEASRDEQFF.

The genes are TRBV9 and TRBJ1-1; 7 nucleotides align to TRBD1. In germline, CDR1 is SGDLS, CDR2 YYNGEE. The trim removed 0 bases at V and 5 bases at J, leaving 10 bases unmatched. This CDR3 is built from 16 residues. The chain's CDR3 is CASSVGATGVRTEAFF. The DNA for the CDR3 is TGTGCCAGCAGCGTAGGCGCAACAGGGGTACGGACTGAAGCTTTCTTT.

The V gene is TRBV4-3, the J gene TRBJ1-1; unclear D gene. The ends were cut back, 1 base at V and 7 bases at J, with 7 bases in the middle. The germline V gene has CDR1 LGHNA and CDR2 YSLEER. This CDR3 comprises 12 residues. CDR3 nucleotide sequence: TGCGCCAGCAGCCAAGGGCACCTTGAAGCTTTCTTT. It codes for CASSQGHLEAFF.

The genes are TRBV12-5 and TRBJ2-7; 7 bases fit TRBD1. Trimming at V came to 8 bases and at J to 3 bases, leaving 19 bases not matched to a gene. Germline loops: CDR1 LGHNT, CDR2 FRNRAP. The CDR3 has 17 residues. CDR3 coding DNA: TGTGCTAGTCCCTCCGGGACAGCTACCCAGGAGGTCTACGAGCAGTACTTC. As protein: CASPSGTATQEVYEQYF.

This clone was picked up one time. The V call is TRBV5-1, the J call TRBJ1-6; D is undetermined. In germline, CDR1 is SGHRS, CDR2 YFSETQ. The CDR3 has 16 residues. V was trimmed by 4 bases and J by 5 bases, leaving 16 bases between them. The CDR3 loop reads CASSVAGPENNSPLHF. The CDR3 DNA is TGCGCCAGCAGCGTGGCTGGGCCGGAGAATAATTCACCCCTCCACTTT.

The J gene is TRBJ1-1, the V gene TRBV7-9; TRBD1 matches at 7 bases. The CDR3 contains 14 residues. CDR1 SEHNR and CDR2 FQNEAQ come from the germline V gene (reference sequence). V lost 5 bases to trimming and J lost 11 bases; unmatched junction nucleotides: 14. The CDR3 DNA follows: TGTGCCAGCAGCGCGCCCAGCCAGACAGGGCCGGCTTTCTTT. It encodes CASSAPSQTGPAFF.

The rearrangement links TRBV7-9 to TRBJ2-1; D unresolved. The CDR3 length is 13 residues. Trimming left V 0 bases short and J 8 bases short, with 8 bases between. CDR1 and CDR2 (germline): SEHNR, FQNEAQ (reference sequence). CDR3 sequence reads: CASSLAPLHEQFF. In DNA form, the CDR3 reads TGTGCCAGCAGCTTAGCTCCCCTGCATGAGCAGTTCTTC.

In nucleotides, the CDR3 is TGTGCCAGCAGTTTAGGGACAGGGAACACTGAAGCTTTCTTT. Protein: CASSLGTGNTEAFF. The V call is TRBV25-1, the J call TRBJ1-1; 8 bases line up with TRBD1. V shed 5 bases and J 1 base; nucleotides not matched to a gene: 3. CDR1 MGHDK and CDR2 SYGVNS come from the germline V gene. The CDR3 is made up of 14 amino acids.

The CDR3 DNA follows: TGTGCCAGCAGGAAAACAGGTTTCTACACAGATACGCAGTATTTT. Translated: CASRKTGFYTDTQYF. V gene TRBV6-5 combines with J gene TRBJ2-3; D is perhaps TRBD1 (5 bases). The CDR3 covers 15 residues. Trimming left V 6 bases short and J 2 bases short, with 15 bases between. CDR1 is MNHEY, CDR2 SVGAGI, per germline.

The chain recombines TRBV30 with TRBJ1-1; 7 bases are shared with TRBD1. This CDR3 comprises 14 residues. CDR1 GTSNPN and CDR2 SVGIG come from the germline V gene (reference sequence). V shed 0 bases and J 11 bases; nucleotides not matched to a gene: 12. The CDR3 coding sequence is TGTGCCTGGAGTGTACTTAGCGGCAGGGGGGACGCTTTCTTT. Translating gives CAWSVLSGRGDAFF.

CDR3 DNA: TGCAGCGCAAGACAGGGATGGAGCACCGGGGAGCTGTTTTTT. Translating it yields CSARQGWSTGELFF. V and J are TRBV29-1 and TRBJ2-2; 7 positions match TRBD1. The V gene's germline CDR1 is SQVTM and CDR2 ANQGSEA. With 7 bases clipped from V and 4 bases from J, the junction kept 9 bases outside the gene matches. CDR3 length: 14 residues.

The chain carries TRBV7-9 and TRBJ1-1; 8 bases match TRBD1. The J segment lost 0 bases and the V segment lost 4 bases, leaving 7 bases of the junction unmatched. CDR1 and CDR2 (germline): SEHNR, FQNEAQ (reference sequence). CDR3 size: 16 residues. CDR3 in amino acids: CASSSGQATMNTEAFF. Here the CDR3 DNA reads TGTGCCAGCAGCTCGGGACAGGCGACCATGAACACTGAAGCTTTCTTT.

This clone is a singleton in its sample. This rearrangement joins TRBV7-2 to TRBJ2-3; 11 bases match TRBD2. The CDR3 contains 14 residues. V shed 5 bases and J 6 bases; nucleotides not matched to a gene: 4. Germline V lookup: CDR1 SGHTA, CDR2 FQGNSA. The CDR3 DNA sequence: TGTGCCAGCAGCACTAGCGGGGGCCGGGATACGCAGTATTTT. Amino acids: CASSTSGGRDTQYF.

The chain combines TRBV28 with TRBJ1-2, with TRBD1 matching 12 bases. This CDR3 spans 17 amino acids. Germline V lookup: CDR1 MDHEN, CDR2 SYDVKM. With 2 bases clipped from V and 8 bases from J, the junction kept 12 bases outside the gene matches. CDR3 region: CASSLIGTGGRRRGYTF. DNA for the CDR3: TGTGCCAGCAGTTTAATAGGGACAGGGGGCCGTAGACGCGGCTACACCTTC.

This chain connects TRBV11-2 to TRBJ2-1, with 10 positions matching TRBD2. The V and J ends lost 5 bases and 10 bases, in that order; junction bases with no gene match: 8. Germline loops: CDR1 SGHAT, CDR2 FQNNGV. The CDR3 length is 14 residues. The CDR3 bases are TGTGCCAGCAGCCCGGGACTAGCGCTCCTCGAGCAGTTCTTC. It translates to CASSPGLALLEQFF. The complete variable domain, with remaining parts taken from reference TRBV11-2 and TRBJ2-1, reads EAGVAQSPRYKIIEKRQSVAFWCNPISGHATLYWYQQILGQGPKLLIQFQNNGVVDDSQLPKDRFSAERLKGVDSTLKIQPAKLEDSAVYLCASSPGLALLEQFFGPGTRLTVL.

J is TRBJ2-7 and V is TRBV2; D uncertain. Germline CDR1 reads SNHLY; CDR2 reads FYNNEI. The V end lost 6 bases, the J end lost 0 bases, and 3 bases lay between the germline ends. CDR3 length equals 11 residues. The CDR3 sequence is CASSLSYEQYF. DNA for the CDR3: TGTGCCAGCAGCCTCTCCTACGAGCAGTACTTC.

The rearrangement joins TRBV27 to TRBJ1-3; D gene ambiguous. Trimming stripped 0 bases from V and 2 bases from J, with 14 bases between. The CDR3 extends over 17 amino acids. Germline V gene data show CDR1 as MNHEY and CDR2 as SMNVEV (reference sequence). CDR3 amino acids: CASSLSPRPGTGNTIYF. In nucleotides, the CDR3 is TGTGCCAGCAGTTTATCACCTAGGCCGGGGACTGGAAACACCATATATTTT.

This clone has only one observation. This CDR3 is CASSASTGGSKGYTF. The CDR3 coding sequence is TGTGCCAGCAGCGCCTCGACAGGGGGGAGTAAGGGCTACACCTTC. V is TRBV9 and J is TRBJ1-2; 9 bases are shared with TRBD1. The CDR3 loop spans 15 amino acids. With 3 bases clipped from V and 8 bases from J, the junction kept 11 bases outside the gene matches. Germline V gene data show CDR1 as SGDLS and CDR2 as YYNGEE.

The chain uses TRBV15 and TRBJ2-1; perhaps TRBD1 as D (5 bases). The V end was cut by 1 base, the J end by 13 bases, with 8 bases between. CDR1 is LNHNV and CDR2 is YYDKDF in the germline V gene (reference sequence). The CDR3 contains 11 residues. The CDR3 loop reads CATSRGQLQFF. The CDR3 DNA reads TGTGCCACCAGCAGAGGACAGCTACAGTTCTTC.

The CDR3: CASSFGEYEQYF. CDR3 DNA sequence: TGTGCCAGCAGCTTCGGGGAATACGAGCAGTACTTC. The gene calls are TRBV5-4 and TRBJ2-7; possible D gene TRBD2, 5 bases. CDR3 size: 12 residues. The ends were cut back, 2 bases at V and 4 bases at J, with 7 bases in the middle. Germline V CDR1 and CDR2: SGHNT, YYREEE (reference sequence).

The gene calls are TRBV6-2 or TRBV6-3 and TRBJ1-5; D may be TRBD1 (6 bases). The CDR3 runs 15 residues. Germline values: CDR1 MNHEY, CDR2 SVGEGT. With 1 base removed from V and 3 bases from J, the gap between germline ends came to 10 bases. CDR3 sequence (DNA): TGTGCCAGCAGTTACTTGGACAGCTACAATCAGCCCCAGCATTTT. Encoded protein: CASSYLDSYNQPQHF.